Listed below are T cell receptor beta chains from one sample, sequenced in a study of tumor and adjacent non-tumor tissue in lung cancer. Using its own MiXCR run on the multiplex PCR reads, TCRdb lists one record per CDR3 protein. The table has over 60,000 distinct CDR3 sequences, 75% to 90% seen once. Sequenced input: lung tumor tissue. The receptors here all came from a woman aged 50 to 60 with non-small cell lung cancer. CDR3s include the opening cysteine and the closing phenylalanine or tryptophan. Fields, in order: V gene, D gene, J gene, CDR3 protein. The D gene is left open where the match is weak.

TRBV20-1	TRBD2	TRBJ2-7	CIARRTSDYEQYF
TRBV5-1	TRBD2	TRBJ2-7	CASSTGLAGGEQYF
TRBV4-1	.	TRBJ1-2	CASSRGSAPEDGYTF
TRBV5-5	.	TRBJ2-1	CASSLLVTGYNEQSF
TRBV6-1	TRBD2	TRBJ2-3	CVSSGTSGRVTQYF
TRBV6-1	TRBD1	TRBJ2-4	CASSRDSFGKNIQYF
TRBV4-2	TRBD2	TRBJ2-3	CASSQEAGSGGTTDRRYF
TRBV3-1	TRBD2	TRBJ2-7	CASSPTRSGNSYEQYF
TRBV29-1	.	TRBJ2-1	CSVEDTLINEQFF
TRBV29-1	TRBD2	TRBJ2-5	CSVGTIEETQYF
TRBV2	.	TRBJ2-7	CASSREWGPYEQYF
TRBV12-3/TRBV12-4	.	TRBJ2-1	CASSPSDSSYNEQFF
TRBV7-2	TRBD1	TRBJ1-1	CASSSQGAGNTEAFF
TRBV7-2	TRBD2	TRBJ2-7	CASSLTSGSYEQYF
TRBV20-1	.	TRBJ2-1	CSVRTLAMGEQSF
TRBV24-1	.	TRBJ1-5	CANGEGTNHPQHF
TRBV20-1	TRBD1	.	CSAVPGQGYRNQPQYF
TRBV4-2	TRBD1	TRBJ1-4	CATNQDSLRTGHLLFF
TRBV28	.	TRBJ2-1	CASTPRRGVGNEQFF
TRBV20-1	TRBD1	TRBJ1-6	CSARDHGTGRSSPLHF
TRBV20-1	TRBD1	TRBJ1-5	CSARPRQGGCQPKHF
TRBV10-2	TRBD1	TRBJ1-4	CASSEQGATNEELFF
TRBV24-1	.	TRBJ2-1	CATSKISSRSYNELFF
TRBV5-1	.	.	CASSTLGGLGTRRIDTQHF
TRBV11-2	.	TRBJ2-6	CASSFLSYGANVLTF
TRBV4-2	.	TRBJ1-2	CASSQDLGGTYGYTF
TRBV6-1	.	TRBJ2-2	CDSSVEAANTGELFF
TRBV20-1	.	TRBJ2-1	CSAQASSWYNEQFF